This T cell receptor beta chain was documented in a study of blood T cell repertoires in COVID-19. In the study overall: The United States, Italy and Spain provided the acute and convalescent COVID-19 samples. PBMCs, B-cell-depleted T cells, or T cells were the source of the cDNA or gDNA that made up the material.

As processed by the authors: Using reference gene primer amplification, nucleated cell counts were estimated. The method was immunoSEQ multiplex PCR; TCRdb's version includes in-frame clones alone and lacks a portion of them. The DNA gave D and trimming, while V, J and clone size come from that table. There are 99,000 or so clones in the sample; roughly 84% occur only once, and 2% lies in the top ten. V gave up 0 bases and J gave up 4 bases, with 6 bases separating them. CDR1 and CDR2 (germline): MNHEY, SVGEGT. CDR3 length: 13 residues. The receptor was isolated from a man in his sixties or seventies with active or convalescent COVID-19. The rearrangement uses TRBV6-2 or TRBV6-3 and TRBJ1-2; no firm D call. Sequencing was done on a sample of peripheral blood. In DNA, the CDR3 is TGTGCCAGCAGTTACTCTGCCGGCTATGGCTACACCTTC. Translating gives CASSYSAGYGYTF.